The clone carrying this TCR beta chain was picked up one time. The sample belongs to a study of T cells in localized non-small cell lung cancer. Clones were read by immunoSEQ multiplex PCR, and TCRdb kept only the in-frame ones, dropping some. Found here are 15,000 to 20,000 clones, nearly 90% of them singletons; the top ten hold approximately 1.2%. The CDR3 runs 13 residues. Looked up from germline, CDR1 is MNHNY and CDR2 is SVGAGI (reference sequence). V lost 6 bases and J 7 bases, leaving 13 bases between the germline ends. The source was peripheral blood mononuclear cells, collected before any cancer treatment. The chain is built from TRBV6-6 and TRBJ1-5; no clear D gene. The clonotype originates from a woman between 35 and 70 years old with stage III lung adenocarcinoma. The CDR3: CASRGREWQPQHF. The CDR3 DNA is TGTGCCAGCAGGGGTAGGGAATGGCAGCCCCAGCATTTT.